This TCR beta chain was identified in a study of shared clonotypes between healthy human individuals. TCRdb keeps only in-frame clones here, not all; method: immunoSEQ multiplex PCR. The table has just over 2,000,000 clones, about 95% seen once. CDR1 SGHDT and CDR2 YYEEEE come from the germline V gene. The CDR3 runs 16 residues. Trimming cost V 0 bases and J 7 bases; bases outside gene matches: 6. The naive CD8 population came from CD45RO-negative cells selected for CCR7, without terminally differentiated effector memory CD45RA+ cells. V and J are TRBV5-6 and TRBJ2-2; TRBD2 matches 10 bases. This clonotype was obtained from a young man in good health. Sequencing was carried out using naive CD8+ T cells sorted from blood. CDR3 in amino acids: CASSLELAGVVGELFF. The CDR3 DNA reads as TGTGCCAGCAGCTTGGAGCTAGCGGGAGTCGTCGGGGAGCTGTTTTTT.